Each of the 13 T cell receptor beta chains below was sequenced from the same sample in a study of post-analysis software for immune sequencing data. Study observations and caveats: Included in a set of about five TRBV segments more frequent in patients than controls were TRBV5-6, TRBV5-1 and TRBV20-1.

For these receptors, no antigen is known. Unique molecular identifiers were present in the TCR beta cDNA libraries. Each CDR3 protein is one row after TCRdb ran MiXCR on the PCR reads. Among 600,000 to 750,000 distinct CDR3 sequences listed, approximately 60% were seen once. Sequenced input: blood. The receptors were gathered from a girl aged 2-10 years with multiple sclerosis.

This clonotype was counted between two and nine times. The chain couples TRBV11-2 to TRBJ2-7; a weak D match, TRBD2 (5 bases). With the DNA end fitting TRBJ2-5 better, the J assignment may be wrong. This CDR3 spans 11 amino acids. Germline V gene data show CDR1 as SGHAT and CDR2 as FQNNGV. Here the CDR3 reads CASTSRGTQYF. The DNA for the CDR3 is TGTGCCAGCACCTCCCGGGGGACCCAGTACTTC.

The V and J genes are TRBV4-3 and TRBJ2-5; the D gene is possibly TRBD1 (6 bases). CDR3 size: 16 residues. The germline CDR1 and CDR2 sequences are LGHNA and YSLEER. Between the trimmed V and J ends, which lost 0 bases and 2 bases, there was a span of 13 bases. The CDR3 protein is CASSQELGTPQETQYF. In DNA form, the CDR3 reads TGCGCCAGCAGCCAAGAGTTGGGGACACCTCAAGAGACCCAGTACTTC.

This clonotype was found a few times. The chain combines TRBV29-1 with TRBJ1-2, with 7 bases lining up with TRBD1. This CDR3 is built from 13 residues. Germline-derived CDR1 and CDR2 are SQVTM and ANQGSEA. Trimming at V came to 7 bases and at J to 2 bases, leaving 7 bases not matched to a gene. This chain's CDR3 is CSALQGRNYGYTF. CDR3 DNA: TGCAGCGCGCTACAGGGGAGGAACTATGGCTACACCTTC. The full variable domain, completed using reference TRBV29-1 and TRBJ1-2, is SAVISQKPSRDICQRGTSLTIQCQVDSQVTMMFWYRQQPGQSLTLIATANQGSEATYESGFVIDKFPISRPNLTFSTLTVSNMSPEDSSIYLCSALQGRNYGYTFGSGTRLTVV.

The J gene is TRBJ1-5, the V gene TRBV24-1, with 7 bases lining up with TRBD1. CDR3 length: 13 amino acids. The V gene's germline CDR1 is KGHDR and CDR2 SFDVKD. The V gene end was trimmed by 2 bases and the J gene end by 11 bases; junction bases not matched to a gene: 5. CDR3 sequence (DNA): TGTGCCACCAGTGATTCGACAGGGAAAACCCAGCATTTT. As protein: CATSDSTGKTQHF.

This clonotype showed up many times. The CDR3 loop reads CASRSGTSGYEQYF. For the CDR3, the DNA is TGTGCCAGCAGATCCGGGACTAGCGGCTACGAGCAGTACTTC. The J gene is TRBJ2-7, the V gene TRBV6-5; 11 nucleotides line up with TRBD2. CDR3 length: 14 amino acids. CDR1 and CDR2 (germline): MNHEY, SVGAGI. The trim removed 6 bases at V and 3 bases at J, leaving 4 bases unmatched.

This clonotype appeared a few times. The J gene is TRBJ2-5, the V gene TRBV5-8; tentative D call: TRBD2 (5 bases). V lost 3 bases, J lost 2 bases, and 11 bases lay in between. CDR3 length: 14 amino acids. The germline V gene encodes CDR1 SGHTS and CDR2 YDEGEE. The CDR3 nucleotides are TGTGCCAGCAGCTACGGGAATGGACAAGAGACCCAGTACTTC. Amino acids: CASSYGNGQETQYF.

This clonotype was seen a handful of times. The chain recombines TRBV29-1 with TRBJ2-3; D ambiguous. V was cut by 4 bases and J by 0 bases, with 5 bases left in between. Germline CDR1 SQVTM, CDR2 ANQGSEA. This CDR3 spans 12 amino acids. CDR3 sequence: CSVGYSTDTQYF. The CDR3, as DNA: TGCAGCGTTGGGTACAGCACAGATACGCAGTATTTT.

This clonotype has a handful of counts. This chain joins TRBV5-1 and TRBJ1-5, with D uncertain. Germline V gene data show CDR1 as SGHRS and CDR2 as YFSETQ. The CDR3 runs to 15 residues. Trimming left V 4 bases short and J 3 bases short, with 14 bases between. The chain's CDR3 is CASSPLNPINQPQHF. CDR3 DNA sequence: TGCGCCAGCAGCCCGTTAAATCCCATCAATCAGCCCCAGCATTTT.

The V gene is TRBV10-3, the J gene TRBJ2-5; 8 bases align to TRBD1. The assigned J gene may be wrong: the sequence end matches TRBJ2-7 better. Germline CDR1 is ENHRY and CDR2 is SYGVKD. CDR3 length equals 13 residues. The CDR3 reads CAIKGTGSGEQYF. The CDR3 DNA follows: TGTGCCATCAAAGGGACAGGTTCAGGCGAGCAGTACTTC.

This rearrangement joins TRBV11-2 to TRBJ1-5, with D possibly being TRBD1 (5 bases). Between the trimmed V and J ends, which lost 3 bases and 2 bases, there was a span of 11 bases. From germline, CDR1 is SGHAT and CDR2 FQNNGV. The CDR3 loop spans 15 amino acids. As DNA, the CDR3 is TGTGCCAGCAGCTTCGCGGTAGGGGGCAATCAGCCCCAGCATTTT. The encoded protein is CASSFAVGGNQPQHF.

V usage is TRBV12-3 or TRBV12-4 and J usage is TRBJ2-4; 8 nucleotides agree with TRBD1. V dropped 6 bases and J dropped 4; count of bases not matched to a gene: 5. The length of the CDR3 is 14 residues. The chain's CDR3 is CASRPDRVKNIQYF. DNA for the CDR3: TGTGCCAGCAGACCGGACAGGGTGAAAAACATTCAGTACTTC.

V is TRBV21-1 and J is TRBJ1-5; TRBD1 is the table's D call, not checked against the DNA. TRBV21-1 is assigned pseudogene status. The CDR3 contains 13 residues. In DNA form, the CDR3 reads TGTGCCAGTGCCCCGGGACAGGTTCGGCCCCAGCATTTT. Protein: CASAPGQVRPQHF.

The chain's CDR3 is CASSFQTSGDDRDTQYF. The CDR3, as DNA: TGTGCCAGCAGTTTCCAAACTAGCGGGGATGATCGAGATACGCAGTATTTT. The V and J genes are TRBV28 and TRBJ2-3; 10 nucleotides agree with TRBD2. The germline gives CDR1 MDHEN, CDR2 SYDVKM. This CDR3 spans 17 amino acids. V shed 3 bases, J shed 5 bases, and the junction held 11 bases outside the gene matches. Supplemented by reference TRBV28 and TRBJ2-3, the full variable domain reads DVKVTQSSRYLVKRTGEKVFLECVQDMDHENMFWYRQDPGLGLRLIYFSYDVKMKEKGDIPEGYSVSREKKERFSLILESASTNQTSMYLCASSFQTSGDDRDTQYFGPGTRLTVL.